The 28 T cell receptor beta chains listed next were all sequenced from one sample in a study of Graves' ophthalmopathy and Graves' hyperthyroidism. RNA transcripts provided the template for amplifying TCR beta CDR3 regions. The first round was an RT-PCR with HTBI primers, and the second round was a multiplex PCR. From the multiplex PCR reads, TCRdb called clonotypes with MiXCR, one entry per CDR3 protein. The data show approximately 160,000 distinct CDR3 sequences, roughly two fifths seen once. Sequencing used peripheral blood. The receptors originated from a man aged 25-45 years with Graves' ophthalmopathy.

This clonotype was observed many times. The rearrangement links TRBV5-1 to TRBJ2-7; TRBD2 matches at 8 bases. Germline CDR1 is SGHRS and CDR2 is YFSETQ. This CDR3 comprises 15 residues. The ends lost 2 bases at V and 6 bases at J; junction bases unmatched: 10. The CDR3 loop reads CASSFYSGAEFEQYF. CDR3 DNA sequence: TGCGCCAGCAGCTTTTATAGCGGGGCTGAGTTCGAGCAGTACTTC. Filled out from reference TRBV5-1 and TRBJ2-7, the complete variable domain reads KAGVTQTPRYLIKTRGQQVTLSCSPISGHRSVSWYQQTPGQGLQFLFEYFSETQRNKGNFPGRFSGRQFSNSRSEMNVSTLELGDSALYLCASSFYSGAEFEQYFGPGTRLTVT.

This clonotype was detected many times. The chain has TRBV28 and TRBJ1-1, with a possible D match to TRBD1 (5 bases). Germline assignment: CDR1 MDHEN and CDR2 SYDVKM. The CDR3 runs 12 residues. Trimming took off 9 bases at V and 5 bases at J, with 13 bases between the two ends. CDR3 DNA: TGTGCCAGGGATGGGACGAGGACTGAAGCTTTCTTT. Amino acids: CARDGTRTEAFF.

The rearrangement uses TRBV20-1 and TRBJ2-7; 8 nucleotides line up with TRBD2. Germline V gene lookup returns CDR1 DFQATT and CDR2 SNEGSKA (reference sequence). This CDR3 comprises 13 residues. The V gene end was trimmed by 3 bases and the J gene end by 2 bases; junction bases not matched to a gene: 3. For the CDR3, the DNA is TGCAGTGCTAGCGGGGGGGATGCCTACGAGCAGTACTTC. Translation gives CSASGGDAYEQYF.

The J gene is TRBJ2-7, the V gene TRBV6-2 or TRBV6-3; unclear D gene. Germline lookup yields CDR1 MNHEY and CDR2 SVGEGT. Trimming removed 5 bases from V and 2 bases from J, with 10 bases in between. CDR3 size: 13 residues. The CDR3 DNA sequence: TGTGCCAGCAGTGACTTAGGTACCTACGAGCAGTACTTC. Its translation: CASSDLGTYEQYF.

In this sample, this clonotype turned up many times. The chain combines TRBV6-1 with TRBJ2-5; a weak D match, TRBD1 (5 bases). The CDR3 length is 12 residues. V was cut by 4 bases and J by 7 bases, with 10 bases left in between. Germline lookup yields CDR1 MNHNS and CDR2 SASEGT. The CDR3 sequence: CASSATQGTQYF. The CDR3 coding sequence is TGTGCCAGCAGTGCGACCCAGGGGACCCAGTACTTC.

The V and J genes are TRBV25-1 and TRBJ1-1; no clear D. Germline V gene data show CDR1 as MGHDK and CDR2 as SYGVNS. Trimming left V 4 bases short and J 4 bases short, with 13 bases between. The CDR3 loop spans 14 amino acids. CDR3 bases: TGTGCCAGCAGTGCTCCCAAGGATTTCACTGAAGCTTTCTTT. Translated, it gives CASSAPKDFTEAFF.

This clonotype came up many times. This rearrangement joins TRBV20-1 to TRBJ1-1, with D possibly matching TRBD1 (5 bases). Germline CDR1 reads DFQATT; CDR2 reads SNEGSKA (reference sequence). V gave up 4 bases and J gave up 0 bases, with 15 bases separating them. This CDR3 comprises 15 residues. The CDR3 DNA follows: TGCAGTGCTACAGGGTCCTTTCTTATGAACACTGAAGCTTTCTTT. This translates into CSATGSFLMNTEAFF.

This clonotype was observed at least ten times. The chain links TRBV29-1 to TRBJ2-5, with D perhaps matching TRBD1 or TRBD2 (6 bases each). This CDR3 region has 14 residues. V was shortened by 6 bases and J by 5 bases, with 19 bases between the two germline ends. Germline V lookup: CDR1 SQVTM, CDR2 ANQGSEA. CDR3 coding DNA: TGCAGCGTAGGAGGGGGTCCCCACCGGGAGACCCAGTACTTC. Its translation is CSVGGGPHRETQYF.

The chain recombines TRBV7-3 with TRBJ2-5; 7 nucleotides agree with TRBD1. CDR1 SGHTA and CDR2 FQGTGA come from the germline V gene. The V segment lost 5 bases and the J segment 3 bases; nucleotides outside the gene matches: 12. This CDR3 contains 16 residues. The CDR3 region has the DNA TGTGCCAGCAGCGTCATAGGGGGCCTAGGGGAAGAGACCCAGTACTTC. This sequence encodes CASSVIGGLGEETQYF.

The chain recombines TRBV6-5 with TRBJ2-6, with 8 bases matching TRBD1. This CDR3 is built from 17 residues. Unmatched junction bases numbered 5, after V lost 4 bases and J lost 0 bases. The germline gives CDR1 MNHEY, CDR2 SVGAGI. CDR3 coding DNA: TGTGCCAGCAGTTCGGACAGGGATTACTCTGGGGCCAACGTCCTGACTTTC. It codes for CASSSDRDYSGANVLTF.

The sample holds many counts of this clonotype. V is TRBV11-3 and J is TRBJ1-1, with 8 bases lining up with TRBD1. With 5 bases clipped from V and 11 bases from J, the junction kept 13 bases outside the gene matches. Germline V gene data show CDR1 as SGHNT and CDR2 as YENEEA. CDR3 length equals 14 residues. The CDR3, as DNA: TGTGCCAGCAGCCCGGACAGGGCGTTTCGGAAGGCTTTCTTT. This translates into CASSPDRAFRKAFF.

The chain couples TRBV12-3 or TRBV12-4 to TRBJ2-7; unclear D gene. The CDR3 runs 14 residues. V dropped 6 bases and J dropped 1 base, with 13 bases sitting between them. CDR3 bases: TGTGCCAGCAGCGGACGGTCCAGATCCTACGAGCAGTACTTC. Protein sequence: CASSGRSRSYEQYF.

This clonotype was detected ten times or more. The rearrangement links TRBV7-6 to TRBJ2-7; no firm D call. The V end lost 4 bases, the J end lost 3 bases, and 19 bases lay between the germline ends. Germline CDR1 is SGHVS and CDR2 is FNYEAQ. The length of the CDR3 is 16 residues. CDR3 in amino acids: CASSCRRAAIYYEQYF. The CDR3 region has the DNA TGTGCCAGCAGCTGCCGGAGAGCAGCCATCTACTACGAGCAGTACTTC.

CDR3 DNA: TGTGCCAGCAGCCAAGGTTCAGGGGGCAGTGTGCGAGCTTTCTTT. This gives the protein CASSQGSGGSVRAFF. This chain joins TRBV3-1 and TRBJ1-1, with 8 bases that match TRBD1. With V trimmed by 1 base and J by 10 bases, 11 bases remained unmatched. The germline CDR1 and CDR2 sequences are LGHDT and YNNKEL (reference sequence). This CDR3 region has 15 residues.

This clonotype was recorded many times. The chain joins TRBV11-2 to TRBJ1-1; D remains ambiguous. The CDR3 covers 14 residues. The germline V and J ends were trimmed by 7 bases and 0 bases, with 12 bases remaining between them. The germline V gene has CDR1 SGHAT and CDR2 FQNNGV. This CDR3 reads CASTPVRMNTEAFF. The DNA of the CDR3 is TGTGCCAGCACCCCAGTCCGTATGAACACTGAAGCTTTCTTT.

V is TRBV12-3 or TRBV12-4 and J is TRBJ2-2; possible D gene TRBD2, 6 bases. Trimming removed 4 bases at V and 1 base at J, with 13 bases between. The CDR3 has 16 amino acids. The DNA for the CDR3 is TGTGCCAGCAGTTATGAGAGGGAGGTGAACACCGGGGAGCTGTTTTTT. It specifies CASSYEREVNTGELFF.

The rearrangement uses TRBV6-1 and TRBJ2-2; D uncertain. CDR1 and CDR2 (germline): MNHNS, SASEGT. The ends were cut back, 2 bases at V and 2 bases at J, with 3 bases in the middle. CDR3 length equals 13 residues. The CDR3 loop is CASSEPNTGELFF. DNA for the CDR3: TGTGCCAGCAGTGAACCTAACACCGGGGAGCTGTTTTTT.

This clonotype was recorded many times. This sequence joins TRBV2 and TRBJ2-7; D gene ambiguous. Germline V CDR1 and CDR2: SNHLY, FYNNEI. The V end lost 6 bases, the J end lost 9 bases, and 15 bases lay between the germline ends. This CDR3 contains 12 residues. DNA for the CDR3: TGTGCCAGCAGCCCCCCTTCCGCCGGGCAGTACTTC. Its translation is CASSPPSAGQYF.

This clonotype was counted many times. V is TRBV30 and J is TRBJ1-2, with D perhaps TRBD1 (5 bases). This CDR3 spans 12 amino acids. The germline V gene encodes CDR1 GTSNPN and CDR2 SVGIG (reference sequence). The V end lost 7 bases, the J end lost 3 bases, and 12 bases lay between the germline ends. CDR3 region: CASRGIDYGYTF. CDR3 nucleotides: TGTGCCTCGAGGGGCATAGACTATGGCTACACCTTC.

The genes are TRBV28 and TRBJ1-1; a possible D gene is TRBD1 (5 bases). Trimming removed 5 bases from V and 1 base from J, with 17 bases in between. The CDR3 has 16 amino acids. CDR1 is MDHEN, CDR2 SYDVKM, per germline. CDR3 sequence (DNA): TGTGCCAGCAGTCCGGGACTCTTCTTCTCGAACACTGAAGCTTTCTTT. Its translation: CASSPGLFFSNTEAFF.

Many counts were recorded for this clonotype. This chain links TRBV12-3 or TRBV12-4 with TRBJ1-1, with D maybe TRBD1 (6 bases). V lost 6 bases and J 4 bases, leaving 12 bases between the germline ends. The CDR3 is 13 residues long. CDR3 region: CASRLPDSTEAFF. CDR3 DNA: TGTGCCAGCAGACTCCCGGACAGCACTGAAGCTTTCTTT.

Many counts were recorded for this clonotype. V is TRBV7-9 and J is TRBJ2-7, with 9 bases identical to TRBD1. V lost 7 bases and J lost 3; bases outside the gene matches: 10. This CDR3 is built from 15 residues. The germline V gene encodes CDR1 SEHNR and CDR2 FQNEAQ (reference sequence). The CDR3 sequence: CASIGGGQGLYEQYF. The CDR3 DNA sequence: TGTGCCAGCATTGGAGGGGGACAGGGACTCTACGAGCAGTACTTC.

This clonotype appeared once. V is TRBV5-1 and J is TRBJ1-3; D might be TRBD1 (5 bases). CDR3 length: 17 amino acids. V dropped 4 bases and J dropped 2 bases, with 19 bases sitting between them. Per germline, CDR1 SGHRS and CDR2 YFSETQ. In DNA form, the CDR3 reads TGCGCCAGCAGCCTTACTCCCGGGACCCTGGCTGGAAACACCATATATTTT. Amino acids: CASSLTPGTLAGNTIYF.

The CDR3 spells CASSEGSPAQHF. CDR3 in DNA: TGTGCCAGCAGTGAAGGGTCTCCGGCCCAGCATTTT. The chain couples TRBV6-1 to TRBJ1-5; no clear D. The CDR3 is made up of 12 amino acids. Germline V gives CDR1 MNHNS, CDR2 SASEGT. Trimming stripped 1 base from V and 11 bases from J, with 9 bases between.

The chain couples TRBV11-2 to TRBJ1-5, with D maybe TRBD1 (6 bases). Per the germline V gene, CDR1 is SGHAT and CDR2 is FQNNGV. CDR3 length: 16 amino acids. V was trimmed by 6 bases and J by 0 bases, leaving 15 bases between them. The CDR3, as DNA: TGTGCCAGCAGTCCCCGACAGGTCCTTAGCAATCAGCCCCAGCATTTT. Translation gives CASSPRQVLSNQPQHF.

J is TRBJ2-5 and V is TRBV6-1; D might be TRBD1 (5 bases). Trimming took off 10 bases at V and 0 bases at J, with 12 bases between the two ends. Germline V gene sequence: CDR1 MNHNS, CDR2 SASEGT. The CDR3 runs to 13 residues. The CDR3 is CAIIDSHQETQYF. The CDR3 DNA reads as TGTGCCATAATTGACAGCCACCAAGAGACCCAGTACTTC.

CDR3 loop: CASQRTSGDYEQYF. The CDR3 DNA reads TGTGCCAGCCAACGGACTAGCGGGGACTACGAGCAGTACTTC. V is TRBV6-1 and J is TRBJ2-7; 12 nucleotides agree with TRBD2. The length of the CDR3 is 14 residues. Germline lookup yields CDR1 MNHNS and CDR2 SASEGT. The junction had 5 bases not matched to a gene; V was cut back by 8 bases and J by 3 bases.

This clonotype was detected once. This chain uses TRBV10-3 with TRBJ1-2; 7 bases are a match to TRBD1. The CDR3 consists of 13 residues. CDR1 is ENHRY and CDR2 is SYGVKD in the germline V gene. V lost 5 bases, J lost 8 bases, and 8 bases stayed unmatched. The chain's CDR3 is CAISPTGKSGYTF. DNA of the CDR3: TGTGCCATCAGTCCGACAGGGAAGAGCGGCTACACCTTC.